The 9 T cell receptor beta chains below all came from one sample that was sequenced in a study of regulatory T cells in long-lasting Graves disease (dated by TCRdb to about 2021). Libraries came from multiplex PCR. The data were produced on an Illumina HiSeq 4000. iRepertoire HTBI primers and Arm-PCR amplification of CDR3 regions were used to construct TCR beta libraries. In-frame beta chains were kept once TCRdb had trimmed the public reads at Q25 with fastp and called clones with MiXCR. Under each unique CDR3 protein, matching rows form one entry showing the most common genes and DNA. The sample records some 250,000 distinct CDR3 sequences, roughly a fifth of which are singletons. Approximately 15% of the sample lies in the top ten. This specimen's time point label, interpreted: newly diagnosed GD, antithyroid drugs for less than 3 months. For both TCR sequencing and RNA sequencing, RNA was extracted from PBMCs using TRIzol.

Sample: peripheral blood mononuclear cells (PBMCs), taken at new diagnosis, from a patient treated with antithyroid drugs. Receptors originate from a female donor with Graves disease.

This clonotype was observed at least ten times. V gene TRBV7-2 combines with J gene TRBJ2-5, with D possibly being TRBD1 (6 bases). This CDR3 contains 15 residues. V was cut by 5 bases and J by 5 bases, with 18 bases left in between. The germline V gene has CDR1 SGHTA and CDR2 FQGNSA. The CDR3, as DNA: TGTGCCAGCAGCGCCACCCCACAGGGTTCCGAGACCCAGTACTTC. Protein product: CASSATPQGSETQYF.

There are many counts of this clonotype. The chain is built from TRBV4-3 and TRBJ1-1; D uncertain. This CDR3 spans 13 amino acids. Trimming pared 2 bases from V and 1 base from J, leaving 5 bases between. Germline-derived CDR1 and CDR2 are LGHNA and YSLEER. CDR3 DNA: TGCGCCAGCAGCCAACTAGGGAACACTGAAGCTTTCTTT. Its protein product is CASSQLGNTEAFF.

V and J are TRBV28 and TRBJ1-4; D is unclear. The V end lost 5 bases, the J end lost 7 bases, and 11 bases lay between the germline ends. Germline lookup yields CDR1 MDHEN and CDR2 SYDVKM. The CDR3 is 13 residues long. The CDR3: CASSPRVVEKLFF. The CDR3 coding sequence is TGTGCCAGCAGTCCGAGGGTCGTTGAAAAACTGTTTTTT.

To note about this clonotype: A far larger clone differs by one base, so this is likely a read error. V and J are TRBV11-2 and TRBJ2-1, with D perhaps being TRBD1 or TRBD2 (6 bases each). Trimming took 1 base from V and 10 from J, leaving 14 bases between them. Germline CDR1 reads SGHAT; CDR2 reads FQNNGV. The CDR3 sequence is 14 residues long. The CDR3: CASSLGGAGYEQFF. Here the CDR3 DNA reads TGTGCCAGCAGCTTAGGGGGGGCTGGTTACGAGCAGTTCTTC.

This clonotype was seen at least ten times. This chain connects TRBV7-8 to TRBJ2-7; TRBD2 matches 12 bases. In germline, CDR1 is SGHVS, CDR2 FQNEAQ. The CDR3 consists of 16 residues. Trimming took 0 bases from V and 3 from J; bases not matched to a gene: 3. The CDR3 here is CASSLAASGRVYEQYF. CDR3 bases: TGTGCCAGCAGCTTAGCTGCTAGCGGGAGGGTCTACGAGCAGTACTTC.

At least ten counts were recorded for this clonotype. Compared with germline, one end of the junction differs, possibly owing to a read error. The chain recombines TRBV7-8 with TRBJ2-1; D gene ambiguous. Looked up from germline, CDR1 is SGHVS and CDR2 is FQNEAQ. The CDR3 is made up of 15 amino acids. As DNA, the CDR3 is TGCGCCAGCAGCCACTTCTCCCCCTCCTACAATGAGCAGTTCTTC. Amino acid sequence: CASSHFSPSYNEQFF.

This clonotype was seen ten or more times. CDR3: CASSIKGKNPEQYF. The DNA for the CDR3 is TGTGCCAGTAGTATAAAGGGGAAGAATCCCGAGCAGTACTTC. V usage is TRBV19 and J usage is TRBJ2-7, with TRBD1 as a possible D gene (5 bases). Trimming removed 2 bases from V and 6 bases from J, with 14 bases in between. Per germline, CDR1 LNHDA and CDR2 SQIVND (reference sequence). The CDR3 is 14 residues long.

At least ten counts were recorded for this clonotype. The genes are TRBV6-1 and TRBJ1-6; D possibly corresponds to TRBD1 (5 bases). Trimming pared 1 base from V and 7 bases from J, leaving 11 bases between. The CDR3 spans 15 residues. Germline V CDR1 and CDR2: MNHNS, SASEGT. The CDR3 bases are TGTGCCAGCAGTGAAGTTGGGGCTACGAATTCACCCCTCCACTTT. It codes for CASSEVGATNSPLHF.

About this clonotype itself: This may be a read error, as it is one base from a much larger clone. V usage is TRBV29-1 and J usage is TRBJ2-7, with D unclear. The germline CDR1 and CDR2 sequences are SQVTM and ANQGSEA. This CDR3 contains 12 residues. CDR3: CGVRPTDYEQYF. The CDR3, as DNA: TGCGGCGTTCGCCCGACGGACTACGAGCAGTACTTC.